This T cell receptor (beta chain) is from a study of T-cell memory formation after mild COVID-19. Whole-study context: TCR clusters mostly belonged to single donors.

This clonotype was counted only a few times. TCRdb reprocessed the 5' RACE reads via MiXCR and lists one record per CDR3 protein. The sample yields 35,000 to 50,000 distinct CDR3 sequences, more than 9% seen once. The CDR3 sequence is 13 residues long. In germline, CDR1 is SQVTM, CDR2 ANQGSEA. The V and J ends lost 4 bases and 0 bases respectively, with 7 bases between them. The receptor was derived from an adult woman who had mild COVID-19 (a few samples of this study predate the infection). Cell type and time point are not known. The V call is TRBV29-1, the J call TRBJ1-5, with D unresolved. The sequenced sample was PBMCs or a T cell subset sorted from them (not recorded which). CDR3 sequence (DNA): TGCAGCGTTGCGGAGAATAGCAATCAGCCCCAGCATTTT. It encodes CSVAENSNQPQHF.